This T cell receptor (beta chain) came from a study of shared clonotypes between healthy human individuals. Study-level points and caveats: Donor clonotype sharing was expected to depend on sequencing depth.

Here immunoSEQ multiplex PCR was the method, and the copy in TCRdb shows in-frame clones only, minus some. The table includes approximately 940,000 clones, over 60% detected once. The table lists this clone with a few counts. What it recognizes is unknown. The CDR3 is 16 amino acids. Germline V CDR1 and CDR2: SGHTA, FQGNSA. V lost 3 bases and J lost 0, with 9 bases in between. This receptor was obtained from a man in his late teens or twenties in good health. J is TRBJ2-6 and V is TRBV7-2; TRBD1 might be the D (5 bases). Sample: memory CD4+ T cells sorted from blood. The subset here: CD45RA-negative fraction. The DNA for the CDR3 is TGTGCCAGCAGCTTCGCAGGGTCCTCTGGGGCCAACGTCCTGACTTTC. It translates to CASSFAGSSGANVLTF.